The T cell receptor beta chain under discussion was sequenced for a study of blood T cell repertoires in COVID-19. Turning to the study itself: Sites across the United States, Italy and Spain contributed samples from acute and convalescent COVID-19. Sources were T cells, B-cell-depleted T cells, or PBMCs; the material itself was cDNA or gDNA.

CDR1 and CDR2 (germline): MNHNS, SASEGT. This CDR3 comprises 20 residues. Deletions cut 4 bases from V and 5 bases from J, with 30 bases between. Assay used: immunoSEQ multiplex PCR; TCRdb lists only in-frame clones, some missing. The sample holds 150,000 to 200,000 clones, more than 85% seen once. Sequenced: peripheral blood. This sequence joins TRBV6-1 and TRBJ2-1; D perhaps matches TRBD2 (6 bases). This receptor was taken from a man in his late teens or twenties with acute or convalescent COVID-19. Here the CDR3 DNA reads TGTGCCAGCAGTGCCATGGCCATAGCGGCCCTAGCCCCCCCGGACAATGAGCAGTTCTTC. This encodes CASSAMAIAALAPPDNEQFF.